This T cell receptor beta chain was identified in a study of read filtering for tumor transcriptome and immune sequencing. Germline trimming cut 4 bases from V and 9 bases from J; bases unmatched to any gene: 16. Germline V gene sequence: CDR1 KGHDR, CDR2 SFDVKD. The CDR3 has 18 amino acids. From 300 to 400 ng of RNA, a library with molecular barcoded alpha/delta and beta/gamma adaptors was made. Each CDR3 protein gets one entry after TCRdb re-called the reads with MiXCR. The data hold over 45,000 distinct CDR3 sequences, with about 20% observed a single time. This clonotype was picked up many times. This receptor was taken from a donor at least 40 years old with multiple myeloma. The sequenced sample was a population of CD138-negative cells sorted from bone marrow. The rearrangement uses TRBV24-1 and TRBJ2-1; 11 bases fit TRBD1. The CDR3 is CATSDQSRTGGPRAEQFF. CDR3 DNA sequence: TGTGCCACCAGTGACCAATCACGGACAGGGGGCCCTAGGGCTGAGCAGTTCTTC.